This T cell receptor (beta chain) was sequenced in a study of shared clonotypes between healthy human individuals. Study-level points and caveats: Read depth was anticipated to influence clonotype sharing among donors.

Germline V lookup: CDR1 LNHDA, CDR2 SQIVND (reference sequence). The CDR3 consists of 13 residues. V dropped 5 bases and J dropped 4 bases, with 9 bases sitting between them. Sequenced by immunoSEQ multiplex PCR; TCRdb stores in-frame clones only, minus some. The sample comprises 850,000 to 1,100,000 clones, roughly 77% of which are singletons, and roughly 0.82% rests with the top ten. To note about this clone: The antigen remains unidentified. The same CDR3 can be traced to other DNA sequences in this sample.

Sequenced sample: memory CD4+ T cells from PBMCs. Subset: CD45RA-negative fraction. This chain joins TRBV19 and TRBJ1-5; weak D call: TRBD1 (6 bases). This receptor was identified in a man between 18 and 35 years old in good health. Some clones in this sample may be carry-over from other donors' samples. The CDR3, as DNA: TGTGCCAGTAGTGTGGACAGAAATCAGCCCCAGCATTTT. It yields the protein CASSVDRNQPQHF.